This is a list of T cell receptor beta chains from one sample in a study of T cell responses to AZD1222 COVID-19 vaccine. TCRdb's copy holds only in-frame clones and misses some; the assay was immunoSEQ multiplex PCR. Of roughly 100,000 clones in the sample, over 80% were seen once. Sequences were derived from peripheral blood, sampled on day 0 of AZD1222 vaccination. The receptors come from an adult in good health. CDR3s include the opening cysteine and the closing phenylalanine or tryptophan. A D gene is named only where the DNA matches it firmly. Size is omitted from some rows. Given values are once, few, many or a class for expanded clones.

TRBV14	NA	TRBD1	TRBJ2-7	CASSQDSQGSYEQYF	TGTGCCAGCAGCCAAGATTCACAGGGGTCCTACGAGCAGTACTTC
TRBV29-1	NA	NA	TRBJ2-1	CSVPSGSFSYNEQFF	TGCAGCGTCCCGTCAGGGTCCTTCTCCTACAATGAGCAGTTCTTC
TRBV12-3/TRBV12-4	NA	NA	TRBJ1-5	CATSSGPNQPQHF	TGTGCCACCAGTTCGGGCCCTAATCAGCCCCAGCATTTT
TRBV12-5	NA	NA	TRBJ2-2	CASGLTVGVPGELFF	TGTGCTAGTGGTTTGACGGTAGGAGTACCCGGGGAGCTGTTTTTT
TRBV4-3	NA	TRBD1	TRBJ2-1	CASSQDRKGGLLGEQFF	TGCGCCAGCAGCCAAGATCGTAAAGGGGGCCTCCTTGGGGAGCAGTTCTTC
TRBV20-1	NA	NA	TRBJ1-1	CSARTLTEAFF	TGCAGTGCTAGGACACTCACTGAAGCTTTCTTT
TRBV6-2/TRBV6-3	NA	TRBD2	TRBJ2-7	CASSDRLAGLYEQYF	TGTGCCAGCAGTGACAGACTAGCGGGGTTATACGAGCAGTACTTC
TRBV29-1	NA	TRBD1	TRBJ2-1	CSLRDRGYNEQFF	TGCAGCTTGAGGGACAGGGGTTACAATGAGCAGTTCTTC
TRBV19	few	TRBD1	TRBJ1-5	CASRGQGTGNQPQHF	TGTGCCAGTAGGGGACAGGGAACGGGCAATCAGCCCCAGCATTTT
TRBV7-2	NA	NA	TRBJ1-4	CASSPWGQVVEKLFF	TGTGCCAGCAGCCCTTGGGGGCAGGTGGTGGAAAAACTGTTTTTT
TRBV7-2	NA	NA	TRBJ1-2	CASSLEVGGYTF	TGTGCCAGCAGCTTAGAAGTGGGTGGCTACACCTTC
TRBV19	NA	NA	TRBJ1-4	CASSIRSFNEKLFF	TGTGCCAGTAGTATACGCAGCTTCAATGAAAAACTGTTTTTT
TRBV5-1	NA	TRBD1	TRBJ2-1	CASSLSYRGYDNEQFF	TGCGCCAGCAGCCTAAGTTACAGGGGGTACGACAATGAGCAGTTCTTC
TRBV11-1	NA	NA	TRBJ1-1	CASSLAPNTEAFF	TGTGCCAGCAGCTTAGCACCGAACACTGAAGCTTTCTTT
TRBV19	NA	NA	TRBJ2-7	CASSPGGLPYEQYF	TGTGCCAGTAGCCCGGGGGGCCTCCCGTACGAGCAGTACTTC